What follows is one T cell receptor beta chain and its context. Its target is not known. The sample belongs to a study of blood T cells in healthy people across ages. Study results and caveats: CMV infection status of these donors was not known.

Using a J-beta primer mix together with a sample-barcoded 5' primer, a second PCR was run for roughly 6 to 12 cycles. TCRdb called the 5' RACE reads again in MiXCR, with one record for every CDR3 protein. The repertoire holds 700,000 to 900,000 distinct CDR3 sequences, under 30% seen once, with about 3% in the top ten. The sample providers were healthy Caucasian people from Russia, aged about 6 to 100. These data also featured in a second study, about T cells of mothers and their children. According to that study: In each mother, TCR beta CDR3 reads exceeded 9.5 million; in each child, they numbered approximately 3.3 million. It was related mother-child pairs that showed slightly higher overlap than unrelated pairs, without reaching significance.

The specimen was blood. The sequence was collected from a boy between 5 and 17 years old in good health.

This CDR3 is CSARGGTSGGSRTQFF. DNA for the CDR3: TGCAGTGCTAGAGGGGGGACTAGCGGGGGGTCTCGAACTCAGTTCTTC. The chain has TRBV20-1 and TRBJ2-5; 15 bases line up with TRBD2. The assigned J gene may be wrong: the sequence end matches TRBJ2-1 better. Germline CDR1 reads DFQATT; CDR2 reads SNEGSKA (reference sequence). CDR3 length equals 16 residues.